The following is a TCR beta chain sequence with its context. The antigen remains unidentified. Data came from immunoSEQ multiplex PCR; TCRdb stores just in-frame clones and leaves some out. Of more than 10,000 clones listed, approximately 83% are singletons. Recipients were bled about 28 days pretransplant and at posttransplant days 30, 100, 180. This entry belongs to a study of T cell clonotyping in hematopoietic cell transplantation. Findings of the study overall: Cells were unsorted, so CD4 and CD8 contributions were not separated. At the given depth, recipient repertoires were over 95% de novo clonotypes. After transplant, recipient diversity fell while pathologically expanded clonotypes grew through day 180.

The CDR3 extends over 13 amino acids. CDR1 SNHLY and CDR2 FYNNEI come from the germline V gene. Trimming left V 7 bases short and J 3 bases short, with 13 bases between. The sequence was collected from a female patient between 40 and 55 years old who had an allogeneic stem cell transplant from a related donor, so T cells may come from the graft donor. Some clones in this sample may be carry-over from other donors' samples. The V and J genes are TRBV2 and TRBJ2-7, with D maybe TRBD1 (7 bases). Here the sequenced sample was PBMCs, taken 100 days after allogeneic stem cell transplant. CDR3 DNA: TGTGCCAGCACCCGGGGGACAGACTACGAGCAGTACTTC. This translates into CASTRGTDYEQYF. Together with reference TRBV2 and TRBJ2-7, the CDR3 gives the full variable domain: EPEVTQTPSHQVTQMGQEVILRCVPISNHLYFYWYRQILGQKVEFLVSFYNNEISEKSEIFDDQFSVERPDGSNFTLKIRSTKLEDSAMYFCASTRGTDYEQYFGPGTRLTVT.